This T cell receptor (beta chain) appears in the sequencing data of a study of blood T cell repertoires in COVID-19. Trimming removed 5 bases from V and 7 bases from J; junction bases left unmatched: 12. Germline CDR1 MNHNY, CDR2 SVGAGI (reference sequence). The CDR3 loop spans 17 amino acids. Generated by immunoSEQ multiplex PCR, the TCRdb table keeps only in-frame clones and is missing some. Here the sample spans about 270,000 clones, about nine tenths being singletons. The sample consisted of PBMCs or T cells enriched from blood (not recorded which). This receptor was identified in a woman between 18 and 29 years old who had recovered from COVID-19. The rearrangement uses TRBV6-6 and TRBJ2-1, with 12 bases matching TRBD2. The CDR3 sequence: CASSPTRTSGVVNEQFF. DNA for the CDR3: TGTGCCAGCAGTCCCACCCGGACTAGCGGGGTAGTAAATGAGCAGTTCTTC.